Included here is one TCR beta chain sequence, with context. Its antigen is currently unknown. Libraries were prepared by immunoSEQ multiplex PCR; TCRdb keeps only in-frame clonotypes and omits some of them. The sample shows some 340,000 clones, about 86% of them seen only once. The data were obtained in a study of Ad26.COV2.S vaccination and SARS-CoV-2 variants. Study-wide context: Into the muscle, Ad26.COV2.S was dosed once or twice, 56 days apart. Whole-study findings and limits: While placebo recipients had lower spike-specific TCR breadth, vaccine recipients had more.

V lost 2 bases and J lost 6, with 14 bases in between. Germline values: CDR1 MNHNS, CDR2 SASEGT. The CDR3 covers 15 residues. Regarding treatment: some 19 received Ad26.COV2.S at low or high dose, single or two shots; 5 received placebo; per-sample allocation not given. Samples came from day 63 after the first vaccine or placebo injection. This TCR came from a person aged 18 to 65 who received the Ad26.COV2.S COVID-19 vaccine or a placebo. Sequenced material: peripheral blood, taken in a trial of Ad26.COV2.S vaccine versus placebo. J is TRBJ1-5 and V is TRBV6-1, with a tentative D call TRBD1 (6 bases). The CDR3 region has the DNA TGTGCCAGCAGTGAAATGTATGGGGGCCCTCAGCCCCAGCATTTT. It yields the protein CASSEMYGGPQPQHF.